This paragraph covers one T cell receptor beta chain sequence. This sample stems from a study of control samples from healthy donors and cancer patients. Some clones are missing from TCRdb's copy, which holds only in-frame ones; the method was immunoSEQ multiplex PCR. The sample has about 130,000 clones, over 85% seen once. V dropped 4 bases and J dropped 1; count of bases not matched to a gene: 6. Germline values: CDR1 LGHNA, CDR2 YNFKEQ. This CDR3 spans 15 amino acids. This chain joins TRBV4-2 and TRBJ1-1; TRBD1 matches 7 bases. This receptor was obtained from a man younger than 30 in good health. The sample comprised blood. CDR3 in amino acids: CASSPMGTENTEAFF. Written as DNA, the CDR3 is TGTGCCAGCAGCCCAATGGGGACAGAGAACACTGAAGCTTTCTTT.